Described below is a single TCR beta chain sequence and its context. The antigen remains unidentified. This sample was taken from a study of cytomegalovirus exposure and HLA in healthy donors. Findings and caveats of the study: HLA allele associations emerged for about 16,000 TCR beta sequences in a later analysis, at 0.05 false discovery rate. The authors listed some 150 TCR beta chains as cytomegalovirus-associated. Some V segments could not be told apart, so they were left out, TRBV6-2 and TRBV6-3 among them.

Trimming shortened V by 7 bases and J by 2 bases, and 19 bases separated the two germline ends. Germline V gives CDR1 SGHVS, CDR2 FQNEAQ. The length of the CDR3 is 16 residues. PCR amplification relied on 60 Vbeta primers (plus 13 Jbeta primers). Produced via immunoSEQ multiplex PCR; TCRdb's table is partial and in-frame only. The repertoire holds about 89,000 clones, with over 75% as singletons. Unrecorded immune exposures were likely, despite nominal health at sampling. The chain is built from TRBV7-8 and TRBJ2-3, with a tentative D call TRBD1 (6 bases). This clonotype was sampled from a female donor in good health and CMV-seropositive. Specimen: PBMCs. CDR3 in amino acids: CASNFRRWDNTDTQYF. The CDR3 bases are TGTGCCAGCAACTTTCGACGGTGGGACAACACAGATACGCAGTATTTT.